Following are 21 T cell receptor beta chains from one sample sequenced in a study of control samples from healthy donors and cancer patients. Data came from immunoSEQ multiplex PCR; TCRdb stores just in-frame clones and leaves some out. The table has fewer than 70,000 clones, about 93% seen once; the top ten hold roughly 4%. Sequencing was carried out using blood. The receptors were gathered from a man aged 25-45 years in good health.

For the CDR3, the DNA is TGTGCCAGCAGCCAAGTGGGGACAGACTACACTGAAGCTTTCTTT. Translated: CASSQVGTDYTEAFF. This rearrangement joins TRBV4-2 to TRBJ1-1, with TRBD1 identical over 7 bases. In germline, CDR1 is LGHNA, CDR2 YNFKEQ. V lost 1 base, J lost 3 bases, and 5 bases stayed unmatched. The CDR3 length is 15 residues.

The chain joins TRBV30 to TRBJ1-4; D not resolved. Germline V CDR1 and CDR2: GTSNPN, SVGIG (reference sequence). This CDR3 comprises 13 residues. Trimming pared 2 bases from V and 3 bases from J, leaving 7 bases between. The CDR3 spells CAWSRMANEKLFF. CDR3 sequence (DNA): TGTGCCTGGAGTAGGATGGCTAATGAAAAACTGTTTTTT.

The V call is TRBV7-8, the J call TRBJ2-1; D ambiguous. V lost 2 bases and J 0 bases, leaving 8 bases between the germline ends. CDR3 length equals 15 residues. The germline gives CDR1 SGHVS, CDR2 FQNEAQ. Here the CDR3 DNA reads TGTGCCAGCAGCTTAAGTCCCAGCTCCTACAATGAGCAGTTCTTC. Translation gives CASSLSPSSYNEQFF.

The rearrangement uses TRBV20-1 and TRBJ2-5; no reliable D call. Germline CDR1 and CDR2: DFQATT and SNEGSKA (reference sequence). The CDR3 spans 11 residues. V was cut by 5 bases and J by 5 bases, with 9 bases left in between. CDR3 DNA: TGCAGTGCTCTAGAGAGGGAGACCCAGTACTTC. Protein: CSALERETQYF.

The V call is TRBV19, the J call TRBJ2-1; D gene uncertain. Trimming pared 6 bases from V and 6 bases from J, leaving 21 bases between. CDR1 is LNHDA and CDR2 is SQIVND in the germline V gene (reference sequence). This CDR3 has 16 amino acids. CDR3: CASRAGDAEGVNEQFF. In nucleotides, the CDR3 is TGTGCCAGTAGGGCTGGAGACGCGGAAGGTGTCAATGAGCAGTTCTTC.

This chain joins TRBV4-1 and TRBJ1-1; tentatively, D is TRBD1 (5 bases). The V and J ends lost 3 bases and 3 bases respectively, with 11 bases between them. Germline assignment: CDR1 MGHRA and CDR2 YSYEKL. This CDR3 is built from 14 residues. Written as DNA, the CDR3 is TGCGCCAGCAGCCAGGCCGGGGGAGACACTGAAGCTTTCTTT. Translated: CASSQAGGDTEAFF.

The chain carries TRBV29-1 and TRBJ1-1; D perhaps matches TRBD1 (6 bases). V gave up 5 bases and J gave up 3 bases, with 13 bases separating them. The CDR3 is 13 amino acids. Germline V gives CDR1 SQVTM, CDR2 ANQGSEA. The DNA of the CDR3 is TGCAGCGTTCGACAGGCTTTGGACACTGAAGCTTTCTTT. Its translation is CSVRQALDTEAFF.

The chain is built from TRBV19 and TRBJ2-1, with 8 bases aligning to TRBD1. Germline trimming cut 8 bases from V and 8 bases from J; bases unmatched to any gene: 11. Germline V gene lookup returns CDR1 LNHDA and CDR2 SQIVND (reference sequence). CDR3 length equals 14 residues. In DNA, the CDR3 is TGTGCCAGTGCCAGGGGGCTCGGATTCTATGAGCAGTTCTTC. This translates into CASARGLGFYEQFF. The full variable domain, with the rest looked up from reference TRBV19 and TRBJ2-1, is DGGITQSPKYLFRKEGQNVTLSCEQNLNHDAMYWYRQDPGQGLRLIYYSQIVNDFQKGDIAEGYSVSREKKESFPLTVTSAQKNPTAFYLCASARGLGFYEQFFGPGTRLTVL.

The chain couples TRBV5-1 to TRBJ2-2; D gene unclear. CDR1 is SGHRS and CDR2 is YFSETQ in the germline V gene. Trimming cost V 0 bases and J 5 bases, with 5 bases left between them. This CDR3 contains 13 residues. Here the CDR3 DNA reads TGCGCCAGCAGCTTGGCGCTTACCGGGGAGCTGTTTTTT. This translates into CASSLALTGELFF.

This chain uses TRBV6-5 with TRBJ1-1, with unresolved D. CDR1 and CDR2 from the germline V gene are MNHEY and SVGAGI. Trimming pared 5 bases from V and 1 base from J, leaving 11 bases between. There are 14 residues in the CDR3. The CDR3 is CASSPRTGNTEAFF. The CDR3 DNA follows: TGTGCCAGCAGTCCCCGGACGGGGAACACTGAAGCTTTCTTT.

The CDR3 loop is CASRRAGGETQYF. CDR3 sequence (DNA): TGTGCCAGCAGAAGAGCGGGAGGGGAGACCCAGTACTTC. The gene calls are TRBV6-5 and TRBJ2-5, with TRBD2 matching 10 bases. The CDR3 spans 13 residues. Unmatched junction bases numbered 3, after V lost 6 bases and J lost 5 bases. From germline, CDR1 is MNHEY and CDR2 SVGAGI.

The chain combines TRBV7-8 with TRBJ1-6; TRBD1 agrees at 9 bases. The CDR3 loop spans 14 amino acids. J gave up 7 bases and V 7 bases, and 5 bases lay outside the gene matches. Germline V CDR1 and CDR2: SGHVS, FQNEAQ. The CDR3 here is CASTPGQGNSPLHF. The CDR3 bases are TGTGCCAGCACCCCGGGACAGGGAAATTCACCCCTCCACTTT.

The chain couples TRBV19 to TRBJ1-2, with D possibly being TRBD1 (6 bases). The germline V gene encodes CDR1 LNHDA and CDR2 SQIVND (reference sequence). The V and J ends lost 0 bases and 4 bases respectively, with 12 bases between them. The CDR3 loop spans 15 amino acids. The CDR3 nucleotides are TGTGCCAGTAGTATAGAGGACAGCGCCTTCTATGGCTACACCTTC. This translates into CASSIEDSAFYGYTF.

The table lists this clone with a few counts. The rearrangement links TRBV7-2 to TRBJ2-3; unclear D gene. In germline, CDR1 is SGHTA, CDR2 FQGNSA. The CDR3 loop spans 17 amino acids. V dropped 5 bases and J dropped 4 bases, with 22 bases sitting between them. CDR3 protein: CASSPTRSATHADTQYF. For the CDR3, the DNA is TGTGCCAGCAGCCCAACCCGGAGCGCTACTCACGCAGATACGCAGTATTTT. The whole variable domain, remainder taken from reference TRBV7-2 and TRBJ2-3, is GAGVSQSPSNKVTEKGKDVELRCDPISGHTALYWYRQSLGQGLEFLIYFQGNSAPDKSGLPSDRFSAERTGGSVSTLTIQRTQQEDSAVYLCASSPTRSATHADTQYFGPGTRLTVL.

This clone was seen a few times. The V call is TRBV6-1, the J call TRBJ1-5, with D hard to call. Germline values: CDR1 MNHNS, CDR2 SASEGT. The ends were cut back, 2 bases at V and 1 base at J, with 12 bases in the middle. CDR3 length: 16 amino acids. CDR3 coding DNA: TGTGCCAGCAGTGAACTGCCCGCTGGGAGCAATCAGCCCCAGCATTTT. Residues: CASSELPAGSNQPQHF.

V and J are TRBV14 and TRBJ1-2, with no clear D. Trimming removed 2 bases from V and 8 bases from J, with 18 bases in between. Germline V lookup: CDR1 SGHDN, CDR2 FVKESK. This CDR3 contains 15 residues. DNA for the CDR3: TGTGCCAGCAGCCAACTTGGGCAGGATGGGGAAGGCTACACCTTC. This codes for CASSQLGQDGEGYTF.

CDR3 in amino acids: CASSQSPGLAYEQYF. CDR3 sequence (DNA): TGTGCCAGCAGTCAAAGCCCGGGACTAGCCTACGAGCAGTACTTC. The chain is built from TRBV7-6 and TRBJ2-7; 8 bases line up with TRBD2. The CDR3 has 15 residues. Germline values: CDR1 SGHVS, CDR2 FNYEAQ. V lost 6 bases and J lost 2; bases outside the gene matches: 9.

The chain employs TRBV30 and TRBJ1-2; D ambiguous. The V end was cut by 5 bases, the J end by 4 bases, with 11 bases between. This CDR3 region has 12 residues. CDR1 and CDR2 from the germline V gene are GTSNPN and SVGIG (reference sequence). In DNA form, the CDR3 reads TGTGCCTGGGGGCACCTCGCCTATGGCTACACCTTC. Residues: CAWGHLAYGYTF.

The chain has TRBV30 and TRBJ2-7; D ambiguous. The V gene lost 0 bases and the J gene lost 0 bases, with 6 bases spanning the gap. Germline loops: CDR1 GTSNPN, CDR2 SVGIG (reference sequence). The CDR3 spans 13 residues. The CDR3 DNA reads TGTGCCTGGAGTGTACTCAGCTCCTACGAGCAGTACTTC. Encoded protein: CAWSVLSSYEQYF.

The V gene is TRBV19, the J gene TRBJ2-5; a possible D gene is TRBD2 (5 bases). This CDR3 comprises 13 residues. Trimming took off 1 base at V and 3 bases at J, with 6 bases between the two ends. Germline lookup yields CDR1 LNHDA and CDR2 SQIVND (reference sequence). CDR3 residues: CASSIAREETQYF. The CDR3 region has the DNA TGTGCCAGTAGTATAGCGCGGGAAGAGACCCAGTACTTC.

This chain connects TRBV7-9 to TRBJ1-1; no clear D. The V and J ends lost 5 bases and 1 base respectively, with 11 bases between them. Germline V lookup: CDR1 SEHNR, CDR2 FQNEAQ (reference sequence). The CDR3 consists of 14 residues. The CDR3 nucleotides are TGTGCCAGCAGCGTACGCTTACAGAACACTGAAGCTTTCTTT. This translates into CASSVRLQNTEAFF.